The 19 T cell receptor beta chains listed next were all sequenced from one sample in a study of CXCR3-negative and CXCR3-positive naive CD8 T cells. 5' RACE with UMI labels generated the TRB cDNA libraries. After re-calling the 5' RACE reads, TCRdb lists one entry per CDR3 protein, DNA absent. The listing contains fewer than 60,000 distinct CDR3 sequences. The sequencing input was naive CXCR3- CD8+ T cells from blood. Specified subset: CD45RO-CCR7+CD27+CD95- naive CD8+ T cells lacking CXCR3 (TNR3-). Receptors originate from a human donor in good health. Some clones in this sample may be carry-over from other donors' samples.

V gene TRBV7-6 combines with J gene TRBJ2-2; TCRdb names TRBD1, which stays unverified in the absence of DNA. CDR1 and CDR2 from the germline V gene are SGHVS and FNYEAQ. The CDR3 spans 19 residues. This CDR3 reads CASSFSLNAGHGGIGELFF. Together with reference TRBV7-6 and TRBJ2-2, the CDR3 gives the full variable domain: GAGVSQSPRYKVTKRGQDVALRCDPISGHVSLYWYRQALGQGPEFLTYFNYEAQQDKSGLPNDRFSAERPEGSISTLTIQRTEQRDSAMYRCASSFSLNAGHGGIGELFFGEGSRLTVL.

The V call is TRBV4-1, the J call TRBJ2-1. The CDR3 covers 12 residues. Germline-derived CDR1 and CDR2 are MGHRA and YSYEKL. The CDR3 loop reads CASSQLGNEQFF.

The gene calls are TRBV5-1 and TRBJ2-7; the TCRdb call, TRBD1, lacks DNA for checking. This CDR3 contains 12 residues. Germline assignment: CDR1 SGHRS and CDR2 YFSETQ. The CDR3 loop is CASSLTGREQYF.

CDR3 sequence reads: CASSVGGYNEKLFF. The chain links TRBV9 to TRBJ1-4; TCRdb's D call of TRBD1 is untestable without DNA. The length of the CDR3 is 14 residues. Germline CDR1 reads SGDLS; CDR2 reads YYNGEE.

V is TRBV6-5 and J is TRBJ1-1. The CDR3 sequence is 12 residues long. Germline V gene sequence: CDR1 MNHEY, CDR2 SVGAGI. The CDR3 is CASSYSGGAAFF.

The chain is built from TRBV25-1 and TRBJ2-1; absent DNA, TCRdb's TRBD2 call cannot be checked. The CDR3 extends over 16 amino acids. Germline CDR1 reads MGHDK; CDR2 reads SYGVNS. The chain's CDR3 is CASSDLPGVGYNEQFF.

The gene calls are TRBV4-1 and TRBJ2-5; without DNA, the TCRdb call of TRBD1 cannot be checked. Germline V gives CDR1 MGHRA, CDR2 YSYEKL. This CDR3 has 15 amino acids. The CDR3 reads CASSPGLQGLETQYF.

V is TRBV28 and J is TRBJ1-5; the TRBD1 assignment by TCRdb is unverifiable without DNA. CDR1 and CDR2 (germline): MDHEN, SYDVKM. The CDR3 covers 19 residues. CDR3 protein: CASSFPYGQDVYSNQPQHF.

This chain joins TRBV29-1 and TRBJ2-1; TCRdb gives TRBD2 as the D gene, but with no DNA this cannot be confirmed. Germline-derived CDR1 and CDR2 are SQVTM and ANQGSEA. The CDR3 runs 13 residues. The CDR3 sequence is CSATGGGYNEQFF.

The J gene is TRBJ2-7, the V gene TRBV7-9. There are 15 residues in the CDR3. Germline-derived CDR1 and CDR2 are SEHNR and FQNEAQ (reference sequence). The CDR3: CASSLKGNGFYEQYF.

The J gene is TRBJ2-2, the V gene TRBV4-1; as DNA is missing, the TRBD1 call by TCRdb cannot be tested. The CDR3 sequence is 17 residues long. Looked up from germline, CDR1 is MGHRA and CDR2 is YSYEKL. The CDR3 sequence is CASSQDLGGTVTGELFF.

The gene calls are TRBV3-1 and TRBJ2-3; TCRdb proposes TRBD2, but this gene call is untestable without DNA. This CDR3 is built from 13 residues. Per germline, CDR1 LGHDT and CDR2 YNNKEL (reference sequence). The CDR3 sequence is CASSHSRGDTQYF.

The chain joins TRBV6-2 or TRBV6-3 to TRBJ2-7. The CDR3 spans 12 residues. Germline V gene data show CDR1 as MNHEY and CDR2 as SVGEGT. CDR3 loop: CASSSIEYEQYF.

V usage is TRBV29-1 and J usage is TRBJ1-1; TCRdb picks TRBD1, but there is no DNA to check that call. Per germline, CDR1 SQVTM and CDR2 ANQGSEA. CDR3 size: 13 residues. The CDR3 sequence is CSGRTGLNTEAFF.

The chain has TRBV28 and TRBJ2-7; TCRdb calls TRBD2, which cannot be checked without DNA. Germline V gene data show CDR1 as MDHEN and CDR2 as SYDVKM. The CDR3 loop spans 18 amino acids. The CDR3 spells CASSLVSGIAENSYEQYF.

CDR3: CASSLGRGWETTDTQYF. The chain uses TRBV7-8 and TRBJ2-3; there is no DNA to check the TCRdb D call of TRBD1. Germline CDR1 reads SGHVS; CDR2 reads FQNEAQ. This CDR3 spans 17 amino acids.

V gene TRBV29-1 combines with J gene TRBJ2-5. The length of the CDR3 is 12 residues. Germline V gene lookup returns CDR1 SQVTM and CDR2 ANQGSEA. This chain's CDR3 is CSSRRTEETQYF.

The chain uses TRBV28 and TRBJ2-7; the D gene TCRdb calls, TRBD1, cannot be checked with no DNA. The CDR3 has 14 amino acids. Looked up from germline, CDR1 is MDHEN and CDR2 is SYDVKM. CDR3 region: CASSPTGETYEQYF.

The chain is built from TRBV4-1 and TRBJ2-7; TCRdb returns TRBD2, unconfirmable since there is no DNA. The CDR3 is made up of 15 amino acids. CDR1 is MGHRA and CDR2 is YSYEKL in the germline V gene. The CDR3 loop reads CASSRELADPYEQYF.